This TCR beta chain was recovered during a study of tumor-infiltrating lymphocytes in oesophageal squamous cell carcinoma. CDR1 and CDR2 (germline): SGHTA, FQGTGA. Trimming removed 4 bases at V and 4 bases at J, with 15 bases between. The CDR3 has 15 amino acids. Each CDR3 protein gets one entry after TCRdb re-called the PCR reads with MiXCR. The data hold 15,000 or so distinct CDR3 sequences, with nearly 60% observed a single time. The receptor was derived from a female donor with esophageal squamous cell carcinoma. The rearrangement links TRBV7-3 to TRBJ2-3; D might be TRBD2 (6 bases). Sequencing used esophageal tumor tissue. The CDR3 loop reads CASSSTGGIADTQYF. The CDR3 coding sequence is TGTGCCAGCAGCTCGACCGGGGGTATTGCAGATACGCAGTATTTT. The full variable domain, with the rest looked up from reference TRBV7-3 and TRBJ2-3, is GAGVSQTPSNKVTEKGKYVELRCDPISGHTALYWYRQSLGQGPEFLIYFQGTGAADDSGLPNDRFFAVRPEGSVSTLKIQRTERGDSAVYLCASSSTGGIADTQYFGPGTRLTVL.